This is a list of T cell receptor beta chains from one sample in a study of blood T cell repertoires in COVID-19. The table came from immunoSEQ multiplex PCR; TCRdb's copy has only in-frame clones and leaves some out. This sample yields around 84,000 clones, of which roughly 89% are seen a single time; roughly 4.4% belongs to the top ten. The sample taken for sequencing was peripheral blood. These receptors came from a man aged 45-65 years with active COVID-19. CDR3s leave out the opening cysteine and the closing phenylalanine or tryptophan. Some rows have no size entry. The others give once, few or many, or a class for an expanded clone.

V gene	clone size	J gene	CDR3 protein
TRBV14	NA	TRBJ2-7	ASSQDSGQLYEQY
TRBV7-8	NA	TRBJ1-4	ASSVRQGGNNEKLF
TRBV5-1	NA	TRBJ2-5	ASSLGAGAQETQY
TRBV5-1	NA	TRBJ2-7	ASSPAPSGGAYEQY
TRBV25-1	NA	TRBJ2-1	ASTGGLAENNEQF
TRBV18	NA	TRBJ1-1	ASSRSGTGMNTEAF
TRBV3-1/TRBV3-2	NA	TRBJ1-5	ASSPSDYSNQPQH
TRBV7-2	NA	TRBJ1-2	ASSLEAARLYGYT
TRBV6-5	NA	TRBJ1-1	ASRGGAGRNTEAF
TRBV4-1	NA	TRBJ2-4	ASSHLPVAKNIQY
TRBV12-3/TRBV12-4	once	TRBJ2-1	ASSLGANEQF
TRBV28	NA	TRBJ2-7	ASSLEVSEQY
TRBV20-1	NA	TRBJ2-3	SANDYSDTQY
TRBV19	NA	TRBJ1-6	ASRNRRYNSPLH
TRBV9	NA	TRBJ2-7	ASSQGEGTPYEQY
TRBV27	NA	TRBJ2-1	ASSLTTTGYRWGEQF
TRBV5-8	NA	TRBJ2-1	ASSYSHMGGTMNEQF
TRBV9	NA	TRBJ2-7	ASSGRDRGYEQY
TRBV6-2/TRBV6-3	NA	TRBJ2-7	ASRPGGLPDEQY
TRBV30	NA	TRBJ2-7	AWSVKGATYEQY
TRBV11-3	NA	TRBJ1-2	ASSHGGIGNYGYT
TRBV28	NA	TRBJ2-7	ASSPSSGGLSYEQY
TRBV24-1	NA	TRBJ1-2	ATSARTGDSYGYT
TRBV29-1	NA	TRBJ2-7	SVASTEGHYEQY
TRBV5-6	NA	TRBJ1-2	ASSWNGQGYGYT
TRBV11-2	NA	TRBJ2-2	ASSSLAGGLEELF
TRBV7-2	NA	TRBJ2-1	ASSLAGTGLAEQF
TRBV5-8	NA	TRBJ1-3	ASTLQGGNTIY
TRBV15	NA	TRBJ2-7	ATSRARDSRWY
TRBV18	NA	TRBJ2-7	ASSPMTGDYEQY
TRBV28	NA	TRBJ1-3	ASSQTTGGSGNTIY
TRBV28	NA	TRBJ2-1	ASSRGQGGDNEQF
TRBV18	NA	TRBJ1-5	ASSPSRQGNNQPQH
TRBV18	NA	TRBJ2-3	ASSLRGSTDTQY
TRBV30	NA	TRBJ1-1	AWSVLLLGEAF
TRBV10-1	few	TRBJ2-2	ASSETQGLSGELF
TRBV25-1	NA	TRBJ1-4	ASSDPDRLGEKLF
TRBV13	few	TRBJ2-7	ASSLYRGRVYEQY
TRBV4-2	NA	TRBJ2-1	ASSQDRSGLAGPLQYNEQF
TRBV5-1	NA	TRBJ1-1	ASSLGGGDGTEAF
TRBV5-1	once	TRBJ2-3	ASSFGLAGLTDTQY
TRBV15	few	TRBJ2-1	ATSVTAVYNEQF
TRBV27	NA	TRBJ1-2	ASSSQQGAGGYT
TRBV9	NA	TRBJ2-1	ASSVARGSYNEQF
TRBV5-4	NA	TRBJ1-6	ASSFRGVDNSPLH
TRBV7-2	NA	TRBJ2-2	ASSPGTRMSTGELF
TRBV18	few	TRBJ2-3	ASSQGILADTQY
TRBV25-1	NA	TRBJ1-4	ASSEKYGVYEKLF
TRBV19	NA	TRBJ2-3	ASRPRFGADTQY
TRBV5-4	once	TRBJ2-2	ASSSSGLYTGELF
TRBV18	NA	TRBJ1-4	ASSPGPSNEKLF
TRBV5-4	NA	TRBJ2-7	ASSPGGDRSYEQY